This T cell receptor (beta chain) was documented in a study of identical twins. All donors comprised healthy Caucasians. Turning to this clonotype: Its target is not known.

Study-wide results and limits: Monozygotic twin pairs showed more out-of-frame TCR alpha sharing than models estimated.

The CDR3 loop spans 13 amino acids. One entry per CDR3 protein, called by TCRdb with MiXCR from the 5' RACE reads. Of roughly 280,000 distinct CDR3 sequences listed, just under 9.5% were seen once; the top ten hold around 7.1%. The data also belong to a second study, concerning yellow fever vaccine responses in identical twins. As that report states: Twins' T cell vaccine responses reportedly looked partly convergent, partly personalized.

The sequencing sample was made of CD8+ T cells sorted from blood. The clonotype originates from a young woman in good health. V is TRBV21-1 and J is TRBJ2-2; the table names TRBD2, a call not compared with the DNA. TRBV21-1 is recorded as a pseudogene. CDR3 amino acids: CARTSGNTGELFF. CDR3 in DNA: TGTGCCAGGACTAGCGGGAACACCGGGGAGCTGTTTTTT.